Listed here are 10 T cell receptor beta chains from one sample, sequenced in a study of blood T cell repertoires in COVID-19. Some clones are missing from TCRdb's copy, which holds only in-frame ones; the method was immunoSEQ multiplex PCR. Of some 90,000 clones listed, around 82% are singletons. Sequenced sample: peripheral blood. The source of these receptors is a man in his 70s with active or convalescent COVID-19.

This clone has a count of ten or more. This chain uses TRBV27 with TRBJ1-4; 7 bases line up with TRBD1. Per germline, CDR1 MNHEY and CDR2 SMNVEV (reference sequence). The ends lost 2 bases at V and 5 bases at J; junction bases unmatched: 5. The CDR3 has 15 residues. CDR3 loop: CASSLRGLRNEKLFF. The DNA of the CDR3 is TGTGCCAGCAGTTTAAGGGGGCTTAGGAATGAAAAACTGTTTTTT.

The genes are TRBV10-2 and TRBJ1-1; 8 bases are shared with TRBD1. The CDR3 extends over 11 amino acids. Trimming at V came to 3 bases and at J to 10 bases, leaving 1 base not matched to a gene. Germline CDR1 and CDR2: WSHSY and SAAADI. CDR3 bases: TGCGCCAGCAGTGAACAGGGGGTAGCTTTCTTT. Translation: CASSEQGVAFF.

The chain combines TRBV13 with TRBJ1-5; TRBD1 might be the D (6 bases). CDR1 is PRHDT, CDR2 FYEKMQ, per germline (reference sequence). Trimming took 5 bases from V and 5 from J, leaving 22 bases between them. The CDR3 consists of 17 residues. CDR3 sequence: CASSPNSRGFNYQPQHF. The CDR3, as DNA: TGTGCCAGCAGCCCAAACTCCAGGGGATTTAACTATCAGCCCCAGCATTTT.

CDR3 DNA: TGTGCCACCGCCGGGACATTTCACACCGGGGAGCTGTTTTTT. As protein: CATAGTFHTGELFF. J is TRBJ2-2 and V is TRBV7-9; TRBD1 is a possible D gene (6 bases). This CDR3 contains 14 residues. Trimming took 10 bases from V and 3 from J, leaving 15 bases between them. CDR1 is SEHNR and CDR2 is FQNEAQ in the germline V gene (reference sequence).

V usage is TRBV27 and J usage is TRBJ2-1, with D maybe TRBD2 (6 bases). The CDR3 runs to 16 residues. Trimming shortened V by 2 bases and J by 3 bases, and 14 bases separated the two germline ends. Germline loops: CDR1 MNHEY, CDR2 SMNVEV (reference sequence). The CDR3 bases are TGTGCCAGCAGTTTACGGTGGCTGGAGGGCTACAATGAGCAGTTCTTC. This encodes CASSLRWLEGYNEQFF.

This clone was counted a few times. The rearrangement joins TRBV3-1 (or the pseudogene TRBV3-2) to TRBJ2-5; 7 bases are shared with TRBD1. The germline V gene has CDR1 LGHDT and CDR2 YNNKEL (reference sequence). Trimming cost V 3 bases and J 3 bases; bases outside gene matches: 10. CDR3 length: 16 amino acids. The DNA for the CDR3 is TGTGCCAGCAGCCAGTCACAGGGGTCTAAAAAAGAGACCCAGTACTTC. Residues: CASSQSQGSKKETQYF.

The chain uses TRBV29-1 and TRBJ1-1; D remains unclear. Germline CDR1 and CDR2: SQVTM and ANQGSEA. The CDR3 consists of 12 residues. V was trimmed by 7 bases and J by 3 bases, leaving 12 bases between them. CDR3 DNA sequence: TGCAGCGCCACCGCCAGTTACACTGAAGCTTTCTTT. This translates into CSATASYTEAFF.

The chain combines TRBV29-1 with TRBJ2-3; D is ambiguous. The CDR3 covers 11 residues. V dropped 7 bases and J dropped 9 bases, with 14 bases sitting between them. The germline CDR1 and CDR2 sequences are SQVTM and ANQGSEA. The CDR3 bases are TGCAGCGCCCACGAACGAGGCACGCAGTATTTT. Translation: CSAHERGTQYF.

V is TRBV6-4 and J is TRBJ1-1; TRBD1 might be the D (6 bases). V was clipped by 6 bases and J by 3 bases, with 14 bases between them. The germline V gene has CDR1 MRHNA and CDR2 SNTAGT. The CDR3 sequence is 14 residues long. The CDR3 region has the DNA TGTGCCAGCAGAGCACAGGGTTGGGACACTGAAGCTTTCTTT. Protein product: CASRAQGWDTEAFF.

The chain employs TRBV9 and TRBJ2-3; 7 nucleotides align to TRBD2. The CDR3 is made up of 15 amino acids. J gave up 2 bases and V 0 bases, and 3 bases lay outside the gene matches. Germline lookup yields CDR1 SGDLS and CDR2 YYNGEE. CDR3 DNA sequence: TGTGCCAGCAGCGTAGGTGCGGGAGTCACAGATACGCAGTATTTT. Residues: CASSVGAGVTDTQYF.